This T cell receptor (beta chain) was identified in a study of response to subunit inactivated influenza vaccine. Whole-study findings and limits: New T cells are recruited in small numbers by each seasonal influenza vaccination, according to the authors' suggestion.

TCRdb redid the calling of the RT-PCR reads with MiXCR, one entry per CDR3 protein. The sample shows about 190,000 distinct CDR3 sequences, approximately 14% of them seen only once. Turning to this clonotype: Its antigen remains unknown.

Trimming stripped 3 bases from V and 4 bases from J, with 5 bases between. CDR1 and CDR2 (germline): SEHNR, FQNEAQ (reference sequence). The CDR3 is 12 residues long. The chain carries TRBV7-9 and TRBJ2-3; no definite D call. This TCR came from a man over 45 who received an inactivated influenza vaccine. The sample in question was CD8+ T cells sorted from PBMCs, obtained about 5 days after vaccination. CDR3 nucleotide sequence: TGTGCCAGCAGCTTTCCTGCAGATACGCAGTATTTT. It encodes CASSFPADTQYF.